This T cell receptor (beta chain) was observed in a study of cytomegalovirus exposure and HLA in healthy donors. Study-wide points: There were fewer than 200 TCR beta chains listed as cytomegalovirus-associated. A few CMV-associated chains proved CMV antigen-specific in vitro.

In regard to this clone: As yet, its antigen is unknown.

The table came from immunoSEQ multiplex PCR; TCRdb's copy has only in-frame clones and leaves some out. The data hold around 400,000 clones, with around 86% observed a single time. Germline V gives CDR1 SEHNR, CDR2 FQNEAQ (reference sequence). Deletions cut 0 bases from V and 3 bases from J, with 9 bases between. The CDR3 runs 14 residues. The sequence was collected from a woman aged 18-29 years in good health and CMV-seronegative. Sequenced material: PBMCs. This chain connects TRBV7-9 to TRBJ2-7; tentatively, D is TRBD1 (5 bases). DNA for the CDR3: TGTGCCAGCAGCTTAGCAGGGGCAGACTACGAGCAGTACTTC. Encoded protein: CASSLAGADYEQYF.